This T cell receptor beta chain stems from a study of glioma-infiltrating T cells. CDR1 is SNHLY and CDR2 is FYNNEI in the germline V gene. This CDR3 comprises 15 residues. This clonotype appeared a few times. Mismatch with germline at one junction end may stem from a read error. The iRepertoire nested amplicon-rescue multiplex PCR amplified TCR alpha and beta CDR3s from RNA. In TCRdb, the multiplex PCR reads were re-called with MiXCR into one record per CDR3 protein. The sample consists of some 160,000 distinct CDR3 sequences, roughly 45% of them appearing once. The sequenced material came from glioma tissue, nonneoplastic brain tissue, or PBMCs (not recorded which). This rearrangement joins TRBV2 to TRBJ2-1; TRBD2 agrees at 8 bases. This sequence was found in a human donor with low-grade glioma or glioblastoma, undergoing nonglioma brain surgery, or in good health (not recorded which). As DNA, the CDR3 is TGTGCCAGCAGTAGCGGGAGTGTAACCTACAATGAGAAGTTCTTC. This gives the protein CASSSGSVTYNEKFF. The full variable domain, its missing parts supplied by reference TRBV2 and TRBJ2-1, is EPEVTQTPSHQVTQMGQEVILRCVPISNHLYFYWYRQILGQKVEFLVSFYNNEISEKSEIFDDQFSVERPDGSNFTLKIRSTKLEDSAMYFCASSSGSVTYNEKFFGPGTRLTVL.